Below are 18 T cell receptor beta chains sequenced from a single sample in a study of blood T cell repertoires in COVID-19. Clones were read by immunoSEQ multiplex PCR, and TCRdb kept only the in-frame ones, dropping some. The table lists under 300,000 clones, roughly 90% of them singletons. Material: peripheral blood. All receptors come from a man in his sixties with acute or convalescent COVID-19.

The gene calls are TRBV9 and TRBJ2-2; D gene unclear. This CDR3 has 16 residues. Looked up from germline, CDR1 is SGDLS and CDR2 is YYNGEE. With 3 bases removed from V and 6 bases from J, the gap between germline ends came to 18 bases. In DNA, the CDR3 is TGTGCCAGCAGCGGAGGCGGAGACGGGTATGCCGGGGAGCTGTTTTTT. It translates to CASSGGGDGYAGELFF.

The rearrangement links TRBV11-2 to TRBJ1-1; D gene ambiguous. CDR3 length: 13 amino acids. The V gene lost 5 bases and the J gene lost 4 bases, with 11 bases spanning the gap. Germline CDR1 is SGHAT and CDR2 is FQNNGV. The CDR3 is CASSLSEATEAFF. CDR3 in DNA: TGTGCCAGCAGCCTGAGTGAAGCCACTGAAGCTTTCTTT.

The chain recombines TRBV9 with TRBJ1-4; 7 bases are shared with TRBD1. The CDR3 consists of 14 residues. Germline CDR1 is SGDLS and CDR2 is YYNGEE. Germline trimming cut 2 bases from V and 7 bases from J; bases unmatched to any gene: 5. CDR3 DNA: TGTGCCAGCAGCGTGGGGACAGTAGGTGAAAAACTGTTTTTT. This gives the protein CASSVGTVGEKLFF.

V is TRBV9 and J is TRBJ2-3, with 7 positions matching TRBD1. This CDR3 region has 14 residues. The ends lost 6 bases at V and 2 bases at J; junction bases unmatched: 6. CDR1 is SGDLS, CDR2 YYNGEE, per germline. The CDR3 here is CASNRQGLTDTQYF. The CDR3 nucleotides read TGTGCCAGCAACAGACAGGGCCTCACAGATACGCAGTATTTT.

This chain links TRBV19 with TRBJ2-7, with a weak D call TRBD2 (7 bases). Germline V CDR1 and CDR2: LNHDA, SQIVND (reference sequence). V lost 5 bases and J 2 bases, leaving 16 bases between the germline ends. The CDR3 is 15 amino acids. As DNA, the CDR3 is TGTGCCAGTAGTCCGGGGGGCGCTTTCCCCTACGAGCAGTACTTC. It specifies CASSPGGAFPYEQYF.

Here the CDR3 DNA reads TGTGCCAGCAGCGCAAGACAGGGCTCGGGCACTGAAGCTTTCTTT. Protein product: CASSARQGSGTEAFF. The gene calls are TRBV9 and TRBJ1-1, with 7 bases lining up with TRBD1. V was clipped by 3 bases and J by 4 bases; unmatched bases: 9. Germline CDR1 is SGDLS and CDR2 is YYNGEE. The CDR3 loop spans 15 amino acids. The full variable domain, with the rest looked up from reference TRBV9 and TRBJ1-1, is DSGVTQTPKHLITATGQRVTLRCSPRSGDLSVYWYQQSLDQGLQFLIQYYNGEERAKGNILERFSAQQFPDLHSELNLSSLELGDSALYFCASSARQGSGTEAFFGQGTRLTVV.

The chain links TRBV5-1 to TRBJ2-1; 7 bases agree with TRBD1. From germline, CDR1 is SGHRS and CDR2 YFSETQ. Trimming removed 0 bases from V and 3 bases from J; junction bases left unmatched: 3. The CDR3 length is 15 residues. This CDR3 reads CASSLGAGGYNEQFF. In DNA form, the CDR3 reads TGCGCCAGCAGCTTGGGGGCAGGGGGCTACAATGAGCAGTTCTTC.

The chain combines TRBV29-1 with TRBJ2-7; maybe TRBD2 (6 bases). The CDR3 has 15 residues. CDR1 SQVTM and CDR2 ANQGSEA come from the germline V gene. V shed 1 base and J shed 1 base, with 14 bases lying between them. The CDR3 coding sequence is TGCAGCGTTGAAGGGCGGAGGGAACAATCCTACGAGCAGTACTTC. Translation gives CSVEGRREQSYEQYF.

The chain combines TRBV3-1 (or the pseudogene TRBV3-2) with TRBJ1-2; 10 bases fit TRBD1. V shed 5 bases, J shed 4 bases, and the junction held 13 bases outside the gene matches. There are 17 residues in the CDR3. The germline gives CDR1 LGHDT, CDR2 YNNKEL (reference sequence). The CDR3, as DNA: TGTGCCAGCAGCAACGGGTTAAGGGACAGGGGTCTCTATGGCTACACCTTC. This encodes CASSNGLRDRGLYGYTF.

The count of this clone is one. This chain links TRBV11-1 with TRBJ1-1, with 8 positions matching TRBD1. The CDR3 has 12 residues. With 4 bases clipped from V and 8 bases from J, the junction kept 3 bases outside the gene matches. CDR1 SGHAT and CDR2 FQDESV come from the germline V gene (reference sequence). The CDR3 DNA reads as TGTGCCAGCAGCTCTGACAGGGGCGAAGCTTTCTTT. This translates into CASSSDRGEAFF.

Note on this clone: A read error may produce the germline difference seen at one junction end. V gene TRBV18 combines with J gene TRBJ2-7; TRBD2 aligns across 9 bases. Germline V lookup: CDR1 KGHSH, CDR2 LQKENI. CDR3 size: 12 residues. CDR3 sequence: CASSQSTSGWDF. In DNA, the CDR3 is TGTGCCAGCTCACAATCGACTAGCGGTTGGGACTTC.

The V and J genes are TRBV29-1 and TRBJ1-1, with 10 bases lining up with TRBD1. The CDR3 consists of 15 residues. V was clipped by 4 bases and J by 0 bases; unmatched bases: 5. CDR1 SQVTM and CDR2 ANQGSEA come from the germline V gene. CDR3 sequence (DNA): TGCAGCGTTGTAGTGACAGGGGGCATGAACACTGAAGCTTTCTTT. Protein product: CSVVVTGGMNTEAFF.

Notes on this clone: Other nucleotide sequences in the sample specify the same CDR3. The chain carries TRBV6-5 and TRBJ2-3; D remains ambiguous. The CDR3 runs 13 residues. V lost 0 bases and J lost 2, with 3 bases in between. CDR1 is MNHEY, CDR2 SVGAGI, per germline. CDR3 sequence: CASSYSYTDTQYF. CDR3 DNA: TGTGCCAGCAGTTACTCCTACACAGATACGCAGTATTTT.

The chain carries TRBV4-3 and TRBJ1-4, with a possible D match to TRBD1 (5 bases). V dropped 1 base and J dropped 7 bases, with 16 bases sitting between them. Germline assignment: CDR1 LGHNA and CDR2 YSLEER. The CDR3 is made up of 16 amino acids. CDR3 bases: TGCGCCAGCAGCCAAGTGAATCCCGTCCAGGGTGAAAAACTGTTTTTT. Translation gives CASSQVNPVQGEKLFF.

The chain has TRBV5-1 and TRBJ2-3; 9 bases match TRBD2. Per germline, CDR1 SGHRS and CDR2 YFSETQ. There are 16 residues in the CDR3. V dropped 4 bases and J dropped 1; count of bases not matched to a gene: 7. CDR3 region: CASSAVAGVGTDTQYF. In nucleotides, the CDR3 is TGCGCCAGCAGCGCAGTAGCGGGAGTTGGCACAGATACGCAGTATTTT.

V is TRBV29-1 and J is TRBJ1-3, with D possibly matching TRBD1 (5 bases). This CDR3 comprises 14 residues. V shed 3 bases and J shed 3 bases, with 12 bases lying between them. Germline V gene lookup returns CDR1 SQVTM and CDR2 ANQGSEA. The CDR3 region is CSVETGGVGNTIYF. CDR3 coding DNA: TGCAGCGTTGAGACTGGAGGGGTTGGAAACACCATATATTTT.

J is TRBJ2-7 and V is TRBV9; possibly TRBD1 for D (6 bases). V was clipped by 4 bases and J by 0 bases, with 14 bases between them. The CDR3 spans 15 residues. Germline V gene lookup returns CDR1 SGDLS and CDR2 YYNGEE. CDR3 protein: CASSFHWDNSYEQYF. CDR3 DNA: TGTGCCAGCAGCTTCCACTGGGACAACTCCTACGAGCAGTACTTC.

The rearrangement uses TRBV28 and TRBJ1-5, with TRBD1 matching 9 bases. The germline CDR1 and CDR2 sequences are MDHEN and SYDVKM. The trim removed 6 bases at V and 2 bases at J, leaving 17 bases unmatched. The CDR3 consists of 19 residues. In DNA form, the CDR3 reads TGTGCCAGCAGCTCGTGGTCGGGACAGGGATTATTGGGCAATCAGCCCCAGCATTTT. It specifies CASSSWSGQGLLGNQPQHF.